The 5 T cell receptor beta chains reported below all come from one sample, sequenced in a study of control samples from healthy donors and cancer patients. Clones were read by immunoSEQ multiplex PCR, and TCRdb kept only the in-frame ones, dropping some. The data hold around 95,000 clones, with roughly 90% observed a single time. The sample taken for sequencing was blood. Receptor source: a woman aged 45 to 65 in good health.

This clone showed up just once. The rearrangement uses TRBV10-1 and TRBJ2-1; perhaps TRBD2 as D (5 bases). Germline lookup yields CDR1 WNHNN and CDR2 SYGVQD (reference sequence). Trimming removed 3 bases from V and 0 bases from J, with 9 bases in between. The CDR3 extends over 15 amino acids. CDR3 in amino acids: CASSEPGSSYNEQFF. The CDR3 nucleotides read TGCGCCAGCAGTGAACCGGGGAGCTCCTACAATGAGCAGTTCTTC.

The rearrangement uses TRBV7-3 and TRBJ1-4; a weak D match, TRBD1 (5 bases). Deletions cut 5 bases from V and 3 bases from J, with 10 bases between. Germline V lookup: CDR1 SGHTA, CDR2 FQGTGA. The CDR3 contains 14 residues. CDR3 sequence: CASSPPGANEKLFF. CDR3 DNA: TGTGCCAGCAGCCCTCCGGGGGCTAATGAAAAACTGTTTTTT.

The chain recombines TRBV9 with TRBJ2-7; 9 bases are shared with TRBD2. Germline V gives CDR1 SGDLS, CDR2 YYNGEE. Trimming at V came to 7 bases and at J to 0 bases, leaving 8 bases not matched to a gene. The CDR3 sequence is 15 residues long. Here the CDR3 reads CASPPSGGSSYEQYV. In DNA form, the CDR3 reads TGTGCCAGCCCGCCGAGCGGGGGGAGCTCCTACGAGCAGTACGTC.

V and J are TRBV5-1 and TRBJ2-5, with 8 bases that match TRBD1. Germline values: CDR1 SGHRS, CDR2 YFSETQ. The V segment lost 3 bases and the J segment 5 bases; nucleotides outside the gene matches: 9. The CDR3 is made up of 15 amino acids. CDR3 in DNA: TGCGCCAGCAGCTCCCCGGGAACAGGGGGTGAGACCCAGTACTTC. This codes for CASSSPGTGGETQYF.

Written as DNA, the CDR3 is TGTGCCAGCAGTCCCACCCTAAGACAGGGACTATACTTC. This sequence encodes CASSPTLRQGLYF. The genes are TRBV6-2 or TRBV6-3 and TRBJ2-5; D assignment may be TRBD1 or TRBD2 (7 bases each). The CDR3 has 13 residues. Germline V gene data show CDR1 as MNHEY and CDR2 as SVGEGT. V gave up 5 bases and J gave up 14 bases, with 21 bases separating them.